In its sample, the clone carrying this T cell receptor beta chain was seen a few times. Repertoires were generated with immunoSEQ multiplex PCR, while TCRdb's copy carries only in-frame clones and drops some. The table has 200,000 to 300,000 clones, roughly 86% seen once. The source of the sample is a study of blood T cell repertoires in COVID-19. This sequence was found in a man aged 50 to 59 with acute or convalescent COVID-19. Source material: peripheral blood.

In DNA form, the CDR3 reads TGTGCCAGCAGTTATGGACAGGGGTTTGCCGAGCAGTACTTC. It codes for CASSYGQGFAEQYF. V and J are TRBV28 and TRBJ2-7, with 9 nucleotides matching TRBD1. Trimming cost V 4 bases and J 6 bases; bases outside gene matches: 7. The length of the CDR3 is 14 residues. CDR1 is MDHEN, CDR2 SYDVKM, per germline.